Here is one TCR beta chain with its context. The table came from immunoSEQ multiplex PCR; TCRdb's copy has only in-frame clones and leaves some out. This repertoire shows roughly 40,000 clones, about 91% found once; its top ten account for around 0.78%. The record originates from a study of T cell changes during pregnancy in multiple sclerosis. This clonotype originated in a female donor with multiple sclerosis, enrolled in a pregnancy study. The sample here was CD4+ T cells from peripheral blood mononuclear cells, taken before pregnancy.

The CDR3 DNA reads as TGTGCCAGCAGCTTCTCGGACAGGGAAGCAGATACGCAGTATTTT. It translates to CASSFSDREADTQYF. The genes are TRBV5-6 and TRBJ2-3; 8 nucleotides line up with TRBD1. The V gene end was trimmed by 2 bases and the J gene end by 4 bases; junction bases not matched to a gene: 6. Germline CDR1 and CDR2: SGHDT and YYEEEE. This CDR3 has 15 amino acids.